One sample yielded the 14 T cell receptor beta chains listed below, sequenced in a study of blood T cell repertoires in COVID-19. TCRdb's copy holds only in-frame clones and misses some; the assay was immunoSEQ multiplex PCR. The sample has 200,000 or so clones; around 84% are singletons. The specimen was peripheral blood. These receptors originate from a man aged 55-75 years with acute or convalescent COVID-19.

The genes are TRBV3-1 (or the pseudogene TRBV3-2) and TRBJ2-5; the match to TRBD1 covers 12 bases. From germline, CDR1 is LGHDT and CDR2 YNNKEL (reference sequence). The CDR3 extends over 15 amino acids. The V and J ends lost 4 bases and 4 bases, in that order; junction bases with no gene match: 4. The DNA of the CDR3 is TGTGCCAGCAGCCGGGACAGGGGGCGGGTAGAGACCCAGTACTTC. Translated: CASSRDRGRVETQYF.

The chain couples TRBV25-1 to TRBJ1-6; no definite D call. CDR3 length: 15 amino acids. Germline CDR1 and CDR2: MGHDK and SYGVNS. V was trimmed by 4 bases and J by 10 bases, leaving 17 bases between them. The CDR3 DNA is TGTGCCAGCAGTGTGTCCGGCGGTCTCCCATCACCCCTCCACTTT. Translated: CASSVSGGLPSPLHF.

The rearrangement joins TRBV12-3 or TRBV12-4 to TRBJ2-3; 7 bases map to TRBD2. This CDR3 contains 11 residues. Trimming cost V 5 bases and J 10 bases; bases outside gene matches: 3. In DNA, the CDR3 is TGTGCCAGCAGTCGAGCGGGGCCGCAGTATTTT. Protein: CASSRAGPQYF.

The chain carries TRBV14 and TRBJ2-7, with 11 bases lining up with TRBD1. J was trimmed by 5 bases and V by 1 base; bases with no gene match: 4. Germline CDR1 SGHDN, CDR2 FVKESK. The CDR3 totals 15 residues. The CDR3 DNA reads TGTGCCAGCAGCCAAGGGACAGGGGGCTTGGACGAGCAGTACTTC. Its protein product is CASSQGTGGLDEQYF.

This clone was observed a single time. The V gene is TRBV27, the J gene TRBJ1-5; 7 bases match TRBD1. In germline, CDR1 is MNHEY, CDR2 SMNVEV (reference sequence). This CDR3 comprises 13 residues. V dropped 7 bases and J dropped 2; count of bases not matched to a gene: 2. The CDR3 sequence: CASTDRGNQPQHF. The CDR3 nucleotides read TGTGCCAGCACAGACAGGGGCAATCAGCCCCAGCATTTT.

This chain connects TRBV19 to TRBJ2-1; 10 bases align to TRBD2. The CDR3 totals 15 residues. Germline values: CDR1 LNHDA, CDR2 SQIVND (reference sequence). The junction had 8 bases not matched to a gene; V was cut back by 7 bases and J by 5 bases. The CDR3 DNA sequence: TGTGCCAGTAAGCTCCTAGCGGGGGCGAACAATGAGCAGTTCTTC. This codes for CASKLLAGANNEQFF.

The genes are TRBV14 and TRBJ2-7; 7 nucleotides agree with TRBD1. The CDR3 has 14 amino acids. With 4 bases clipped from V and 2 bases from J, the junction kept 5 bases outside the gene matches. Germline V CDR1 and CDR2: SGHDN, FVKESK. As DNA, the CDR3 is TGTGCCAGCAGCCGAAGCACAGGGGCCTACGAGCAGTACTTC. This codes for CASSRSTGAYEQYF.

This clone showed up just once. The rearrangement uses TRBV3-1 (or the pseudogene TRBV3-2) and TRBJ1-1; weak D call: TRBD1 (6 bases). V gave up 1 base and J gave up 6 bases, with 18 bases separating them. The CDR3 runs 16 residues. Looked up from germline, CDR1 is LGHDT and CDR2 is YNNKEL (reference sequence). The CDR3 loop is CASSQGILLGAAEAFF. The CDR3 nucleotides are TGTGCCAGCAGCCAAGGAATTCTGCTGGGGGCGGCTGAAGCTTTCTTT.

The rearrangement links TRBV30 to TRBJ1-2; TRBD1 aligns across 7 bases. CDR3 length: 16 residues. V lost 1 base and J lost 4; bases outside the gene matches: 12. The V gene's germline CDR1 is GTSNPN and CDR2 SVGIG (reference sequence). CDR3 nucleotide sequence: TGTGCCTGGAGTGACCTCATCCGGGACAGCCCCTATGGCTACACCTTC. Protein product: CAWSDLIRDSPYGYTF.

The rearrangement joins TRBV2 to TRBJ2-5, with TRBD2 as a possible D gene (5 bases). V was pared by 2 bases and J by 5 bases, with 15 bases between. CDR1 and CDR2 (germline): SNHLY, FYNNEI. This CDR3 is 15 amino acids long. The CDR3: CASSESEVKRETQYF. The DNA of the CDR3 is TGTGCCAGCAGTGAATCAGAGGTGAAGCGGGAGACCCAGTACTTC.

This clone has only a few counts. The chain links TRBV30 to TRBJ1-1; no clear D gene. This CDR3 region has 12 residues. Germline CDR1 GTSNPN, CDR2 SVGIG (reference sequence). V was pared by 1 base and J by 10 bases, with 13 bases between. Here the CDR3 DNA reads TGTGCCTGGAGTGATTGGACGGCGGGAGCTTTCTTT. It is translated as CAWSDWTAGAFF.

The chain carries TRBV11-2 and TRBJ2-3; TRBD1 is a possible D gene (5 bases). Germline V gene lookup returns CDR1 SGHAT and CDR2 FQNNGV. The CDR3 extends over 14 amino acids. Trimming pared 2 bases from V and 8 bases from J, leaving 14 bases between. This CDR3 reads CASSLRQSPVTQYF. The CDR3 DNA is TGTGCCAGCAGCTTAAGACAGTCCCCAGTTACGCAGTATTTT.

CDR3 nucleotides: TGTGCCAGTAGCTACACCCGAGAGGGTACTTTCTTT. This translates into CASSYTREGTFF. The genes are TRBV19 and TRBJ1-1; no clear D gene. The V gene's germline CDR1 is LNHDA and CDR2 SQIVND (reference sequence). CDR3 size: 12 residues. V was clipped by 6 bases and J by 12 bases, with 17 bases between them.

The rearrangement uses TRBV7-6 and TRBJ1-1, with D unresolved. Germline V lookup: CDR1 SGHVS, CDR2 FNYEAQ. This CDR3 has 13 residues. Deletions cut 4 bases from V and 0 bases from J, with 6 bases between. DNA for the CDR3: TGTGCCAGCAGCTCCAGATTGAACACTGAAGCTTTCTTT. This encodes CASSSRLNTEAFF. Variable domain in full (rest from reference TRBV7-6 and TRBJ1-1): GAGVSQSPRYKVTKRGQDVALRCDPISGHVSLYWYRQALGQGPEFLTYFNYEAQQDKSGLPNDRFSAERPEGSISTLTIQRTEQRDSAMYRCASSSRLNTEAFFGQGTRLTVV.